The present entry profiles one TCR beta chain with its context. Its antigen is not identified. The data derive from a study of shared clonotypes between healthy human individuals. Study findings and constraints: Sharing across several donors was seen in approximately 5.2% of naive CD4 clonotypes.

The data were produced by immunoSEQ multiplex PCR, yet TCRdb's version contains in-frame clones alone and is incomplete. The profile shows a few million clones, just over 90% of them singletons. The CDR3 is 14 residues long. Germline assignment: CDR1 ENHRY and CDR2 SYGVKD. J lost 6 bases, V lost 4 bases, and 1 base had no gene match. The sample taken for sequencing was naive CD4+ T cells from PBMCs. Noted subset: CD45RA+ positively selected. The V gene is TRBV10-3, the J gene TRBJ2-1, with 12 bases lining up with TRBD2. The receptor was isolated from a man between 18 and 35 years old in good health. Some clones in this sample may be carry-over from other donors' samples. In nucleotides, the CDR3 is TGTGCCATCAGTGCTAGCGGGAGGGGCAATGAGCAGTTCTTC. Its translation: CAISASGRGNEQFF.